This T cell receptor beta chain came from a study of T cells in Graves' hyperthyroidism and ophthalmopathy. Findings and limits, study-wide: Most expanded thyroid clonotypes above 0.001 recurred in blood.

Germline CDR1 reads SGHTA; CDR2 reads FQGNSA. The CDR3 contains 16 residues. The V gene end was trimmed by 0 bases and the J gene end by 7 bases; junction bases not matched to a gene: 10. TCR beta CDR3 regions were amplified from RNA transcripts. First-round RT-PCR targeting the TCR CDR3 was performed with the HTBI primer set. TCRdb re-called the multiplex PCR reads with MiXCR, one entry per CDR3 protein. The sample yields around 370,000 distinct CDR3 sequences, about a fifth seen once. Those patients with uncontrolled infection, other autoimmune disease, pregnancy or lactation were excluded. This clonotype was detected many times. Antigen: not known.

The sequenced sample was blood. This rearrangement joins TRBV7-2 to TRBJ1-2, with 8 bases fitting TRBD1. The sequence came from a man younger than 30 with Graves' ophthalmopathy. The CDR3 sequence is CASSLAFQGAVSGYTF. The DNA for the CDR3 is TGTGCCAGCAGCTTAGCCTTTCAGGGGGCAGTATCTGGCTACACCTTC.